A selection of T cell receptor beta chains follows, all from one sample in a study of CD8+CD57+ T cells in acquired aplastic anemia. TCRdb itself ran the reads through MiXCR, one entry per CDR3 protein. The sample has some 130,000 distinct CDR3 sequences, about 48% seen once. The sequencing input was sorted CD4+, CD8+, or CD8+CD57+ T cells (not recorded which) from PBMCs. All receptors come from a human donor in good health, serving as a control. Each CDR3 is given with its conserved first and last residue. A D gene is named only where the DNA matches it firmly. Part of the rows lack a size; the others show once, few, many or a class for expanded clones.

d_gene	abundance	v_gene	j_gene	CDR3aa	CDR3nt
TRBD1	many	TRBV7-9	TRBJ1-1	CASSRGDSMNTEAFF	TGTGCCAGCAGCCGAGGGGACAGCATGAACACTGAAGCTTTCTTT
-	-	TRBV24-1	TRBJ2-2	CATSGGNGELFF	TGTGCCACCAGTGGTGGGAACGGGGAGCTGTTTTTT
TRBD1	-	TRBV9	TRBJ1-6	CASSAGQGVGNSPLHF	TGTGCCAGCAGCGCCGGACAGGGGGTTGGCAATTCACCCCTCCACTTT
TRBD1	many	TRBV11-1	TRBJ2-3	CASSTGTGGGSTDTQYF	TGTGCCAGCAGCACCGGGACAGGGGGGGGGAGCACAGATACGCAGTATTTT
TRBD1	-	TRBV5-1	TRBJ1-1	CASSVSGGQTEAFF	TGCGCCAGCAGCGTGTCAGGGGGCCAAACTGAAGCTTTCTTT
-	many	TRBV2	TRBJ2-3	CASREGTNTDTQYF	TGTGCCAGCAGAGAAGGGACCAACACAGATACGCAGTATTTT
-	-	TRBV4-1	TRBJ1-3	CASSQDDRQGLSGNTIYF	TGCGCCAGCAGCCAAGATGATCGGCAGGGACTCTCTGGAAACACCATATATTTT
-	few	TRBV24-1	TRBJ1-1	CATSFVNTEAFF	TGTGCCACCAGTTTTGTCAACACTGAAGCTTTCTTT
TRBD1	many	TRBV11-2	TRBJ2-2	CASSLRGQGAGGELFF	TGTGCCAGCAGCTTAAGGGGACAGGGGGCTGGCGGGGAGCTGTTTTTT
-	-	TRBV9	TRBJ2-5	CGSSVDVSQETQYF	TGTGGCAGCAGCGTTGACGTCTCGCAAGAGACCCAGTACTTC
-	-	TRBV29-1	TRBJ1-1	CSVGRLEAFF	TGCAGCGTTGGACGGCTAGAAGCTTTCTTT
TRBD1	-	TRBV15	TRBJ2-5	CATSRGQTSSQETQYF	TGTGCCACCAGCAGGGGACAGACCTCCTCCCAAGAGACCCAGTACTTC
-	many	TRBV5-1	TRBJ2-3	CASSLGRNTDTQYF	TGCGCCAGCAGCTTGGGGCGGAACACAGATACGCAGTATTTT
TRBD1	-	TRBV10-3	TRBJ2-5	CAISAGETGGKETQYF	TGTGCCATCAGTGCGGGAGAGACAGGGGGGAAAGAGACCCAGTACTTC
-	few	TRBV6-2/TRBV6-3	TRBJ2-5	CASSSLVDPGETQYF	TGTGCCAGCAGTTCCCTAGTGGACCCGGGAGAGACCCAGTACTTC
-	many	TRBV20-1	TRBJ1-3	CSASDRHSGNTIYF	TGCAGTGCTAGCGACCGCCACTCTGGAAACACCATATATTTT
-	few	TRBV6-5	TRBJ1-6	CASSSDGYNSPLHF	TGTGCCAGCAGTTCGGACGGGTATAATTCACCCCTCCACTTT
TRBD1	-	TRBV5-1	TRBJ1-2	CASSWGQGAYGYTF	TGCGCCAGCAGCTGGGGACAGGGAGCCTATGGCTACACCTTC